These T cell receptor beta chains were read from a single sample in a study of cytomegalovirus exposure and HLA in healthy donors. TCRdb keeps only in-frame clones here, not all; method: immunoSEQ multiplex PCR. The data hold 80,000 to 100,000 clones, with around four fifths observed a single time. Source material: PBMCs. Receptors originate from a man aged 50-60 years in good health and CMV-seropositive. Each CDR3 is given with its conserved first and last residue. The D gene is left open where the match is weak. Expanded clones are given a class, and other clones once, few, many or no size at all.

>TRBV6-4|TRBJ2-7|few|.
TGTGCCAGCAGTGACTGGGGCGGGATAAGCTCCTACGAGCAGTACTTC
CASSDWGGISSYEQYF
>TRBV7-3|TRBJ2-1|.|.
TGTGCCAGCAGCTTAAGGTTGGGTAGCAGTCATGAGCAGTTCTTC
CASSLRLGSSHEQFF
>TRBV5-1|TRBJ1-6|.|TRBD1
TGCGCCAGCAGCATTAGACCAACTGGACAGGGGATTAATTCACCCCTCCACTTT
CASSIRPTGQGINSPLHF
>TRBV18|TRBJ1-1|.|.
TGTGCCAGCTCACTAAACAGGGTAGAGCTCACTGAAGCTTTCTTT
CASSLNRVELTEAFF
>TRBV7-8|TRBJ1-4|.|.
TGTGCCAGCAGCTTAGGCGGGACGGTGAATGAAAAACTGTTTTTT
CASSLGGTVNEKLFF
>TRBV5-1|TRBJ2-3|.|.
TGCGCCAGCACCCAGGGGGGCCTAACAGATACGCAGTATTTT
CASTQGGLTDTQYF
>TRBV18|TRBJ1-5|.|.
TGTGCCAGCTCACCCACTGACAGAACCGAGAATCAGCCCCAGCATTTT
CASSPTDRTENQPQHF
>TRBV4-3|TRBJ1-2|.|.
TGCGCCAGCAGCCAGGTCCAGGGGCTACACGGTGGCTACACCTTC
CASSQVQGLHGGYTF
>TRBV19|TRBJ2-2|once|.
TGTGCCAGTAGTATACAAGCCCTTTCCGTCGCTGAGAACACCGGGGAGCTGTTTTTT
CASSIQALSVAENTGELFF
>TRBV27|TRBJ1-1|.|TRBD1
TGTGCCAGCAGTTTCAACTCCGGGACAGGGGAAGCTTTCTTT
CASSFNSGTGEAFF
>TRBV7-9|TRBJ2-7|.|TRBD1
TGTTCCAGCAGTATCGGGACAGTTAACGAGCAGTACTTC
CSSSIGTVNEQYF
>TRBV2|TRBJ2-7|.|.
TGTGCCAGCACCCGGGACTTAGTCTACGAGCAGTACTTC
CASTRDLVYEQYF
>TRBV7-2|TRBJ1-2|.|.
TGTGCCAGCAGCTTCAGTTCTAACTATGGCTACACCTTC
CASSFSSNYGYTF
>TRBV6-5|TRBJ1-1|.|.
TGTGCCAGCAGTTACTGGGGAGGCACTGAAGCTTTCTTT
CASSYWGGTEAFF
>TRBV7-2|TRBJ2-7|.|.
TGTGCCAGCAGCCGGCCCGGGTCCTACGAGCAGTACTTC
CASSRPGSYEQYF
>TRBV7-9|TRBJ2-3|.|TRBD1
TGTGCCAGCAGCGTCACCGGGACAGGGGGCTATAATACGCAGTATTTT
CASSVTGTGGYNTQYF
>TRBV7-8|TRBJ2-7|.|.
TGTGCCCTGCAGTACGAGCAGTACTTC
CALQYEQYF
>TRBV9|TRBJ1-1|few|.
TGTGCCAGCAGCGCGTACTTGAACACTGAAGCTTTCTTT
CASSAYLNTEAFF
>TRBV14|TRBJ2-7|.|.
TGTGCCAGCAGCCAAGGTGCGGGCACCTACGAGCAGTACTTC
CASSQGAGTYEQYF
>TRBV29-1|TRBJ2-3|.|.
TGCAGCGTTGCGCCTAGCCAAACAGATACGCAGTATTTT
CSVAPSQTDTQYF
>TRBV13|TRBJ1-6|once|.
TGTGCCAGCAGCCGAGGGGGTAATTCACCCCTCCACTTT
CASSRGGNSPLHF
>TRBV12-5|TRBJ2-3|.|TRBD2
TGTGCTAGTGGTAGCGGGGGGGCCACTCGGGATACGCAGTATTTT
CASGSGGATRDTQYF
>TRBV7-2|TRBJ2-4|once|TRBD1
TGTGCCAGCAGCCAAACAGGGGTTCAAAACATTCAGTACTTC
CASSQTGVQNIQYF